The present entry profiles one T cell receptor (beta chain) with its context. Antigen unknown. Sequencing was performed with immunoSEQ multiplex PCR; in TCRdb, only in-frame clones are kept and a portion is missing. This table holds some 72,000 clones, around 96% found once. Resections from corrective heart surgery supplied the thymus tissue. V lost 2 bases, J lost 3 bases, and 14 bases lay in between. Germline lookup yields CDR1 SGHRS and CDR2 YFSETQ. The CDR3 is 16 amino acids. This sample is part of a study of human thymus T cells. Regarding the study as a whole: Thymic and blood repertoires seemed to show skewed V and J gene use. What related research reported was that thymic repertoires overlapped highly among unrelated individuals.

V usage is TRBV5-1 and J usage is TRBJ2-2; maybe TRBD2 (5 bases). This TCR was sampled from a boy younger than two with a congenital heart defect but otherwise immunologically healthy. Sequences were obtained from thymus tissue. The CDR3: CASSFLTGSDTGELFF. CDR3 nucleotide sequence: TGCGCCAGCAGCTTTCTGACGGGGTCGGACACCGGGGAGCTGTTTTTT.